What follows is one T cell receptor beta chain and its context. As yet, its antigen is unknown. These data come from a study of T cell responses to AZD1222 COVID-19 vaccine. Study-wide results and limits: Just 5 to 7 people given AZD1222 tested seropositive at baseline. It should be noted that donors were predominantly white British and more often female, and clonal diversity was possibly underestimated. An increase in Spike-specific TCR breadth and depth was observed after two AZD1222 doses. Repertoire samples came only from after the peak T cell response.

CDR1 is MNHEY, CDR2 SVGAGI, per germline. This CDR3 region has 13 residues. V was clipped by 10 bases and J by 2 bases, with 13 bases between them. The repertoire was sequenced with immunoSEQ multiplex PCR; TCRdb's copy has only in-frame clones and lacks some. The repertoire holds some 150,000 clones, 85% to 95% seen once, with around 2.8% in the top ten. The chain couples TRBV6-5 to TRBJ2-3; no clear D gene. This clonotype originated in an adult in good health. Material: peripheral blood, obtained on day 0 of MenACWY control vaccination. CDR3 DNA sequence: TGTGCCACCGGCGACGCAGTCACAGATACGCAGTATTTT. It translates to CATGDAVTDTQYF.